The present T cell receptor (beta chain) was sequenced within a study of cytomegalovirus exposure and HLA in healthy donors. Primers for the PCR totalled 60 Vbeta and 13 Jbeta. Profiling relied on immunoSEQ multiplex PCR, and the TCRdb table lists in-frame clones only, not all of them. The sample lists under 200,000 clones; about 75% were seen once. The TCR was taken from a male donor in good health and CMV-seropositive. The sample taken for sequencing was PBMCs.

In DNA, the CDR3 is TGCGCCAGCAGTGAGGGGGAGATGAACACTGAAGCTTTCTTT. Translated: CASSEGEMNTEAFF. The chain combines TRBV10-2 with TRBJ1-1; the D is unclear. The V gene's germline CDR1 is WSHSY and CDR2 SAAADI. Between the trimmed V and J ends, which lost 2 bases and 0 bases, there was a span of 7 bases. The CDR3 consists of 14 residues.